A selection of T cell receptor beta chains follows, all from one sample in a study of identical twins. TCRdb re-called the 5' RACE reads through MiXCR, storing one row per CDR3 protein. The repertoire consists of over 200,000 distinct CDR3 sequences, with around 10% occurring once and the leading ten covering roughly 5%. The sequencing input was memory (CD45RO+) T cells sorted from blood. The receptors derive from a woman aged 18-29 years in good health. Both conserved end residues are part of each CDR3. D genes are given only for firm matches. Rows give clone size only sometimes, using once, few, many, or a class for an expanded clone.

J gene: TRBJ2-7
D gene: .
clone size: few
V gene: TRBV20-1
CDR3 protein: CSANRVREQYF
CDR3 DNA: TGCAGTGCAAACAGGGTCCGAGAGCAGTACTTC

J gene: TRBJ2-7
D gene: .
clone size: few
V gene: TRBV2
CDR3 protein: CASRPGNEQYF
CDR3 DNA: TGTGCCAGCAGACCCGGCAACGAGCAGTACTTC

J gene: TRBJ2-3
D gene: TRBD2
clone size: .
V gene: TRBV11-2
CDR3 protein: CASSLVWRGGLGDTQYF
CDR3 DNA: TGTGCCAGCAGCTTAGTATGGCGGGGGGGGCTTGGAGATACGCAGTATTTT

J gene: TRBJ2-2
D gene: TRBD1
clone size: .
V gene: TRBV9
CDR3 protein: CASSVGDSYTGELFF
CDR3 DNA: TGTGCCAGCAGCGTAGGGGACAGTTACACCGGGGAGCTGTTTTTT

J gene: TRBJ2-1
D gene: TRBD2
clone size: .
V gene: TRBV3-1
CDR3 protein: CASSQVAGGYNEQFF
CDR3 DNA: TGTGCCAGCAGCCAAGTAGCGGGGGGGTACAATGAGCAGTTCTTC

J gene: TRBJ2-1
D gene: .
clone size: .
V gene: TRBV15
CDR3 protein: CATSLGRAGAYNEQFF
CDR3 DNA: TGTGCCACCAGCCTAGGCCGGGCAGGGGCCTACAATGAGCAGTTCTTC

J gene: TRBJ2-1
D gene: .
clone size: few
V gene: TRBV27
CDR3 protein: CASSFRGTSSYNEQFF
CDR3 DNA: TGTGCCAGCAGTTTCCGAGGAACGAGCTCCTACAATGAGCAGTTCTTC

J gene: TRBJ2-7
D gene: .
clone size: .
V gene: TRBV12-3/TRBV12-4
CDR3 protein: CASRLDGRYEQYF
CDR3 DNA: TGTGCCAGCAGACTAGACGGACGCTACGAGCAGTACTTC

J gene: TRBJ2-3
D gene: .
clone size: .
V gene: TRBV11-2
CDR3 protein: CASSLTVGSGTDTQYF
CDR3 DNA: TGTGCCAGCAGCTTGACGGTAGGCTCTGGCACAGATACGCAGTATTTT

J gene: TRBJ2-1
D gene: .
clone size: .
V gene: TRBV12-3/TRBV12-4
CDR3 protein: CASSFWGGDEQFF
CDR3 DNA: TGTGCCAGCAGTTTTTGGGGGGGCGATGAGCAGTTCTTC

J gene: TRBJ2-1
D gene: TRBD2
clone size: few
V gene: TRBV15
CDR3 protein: CATSRERTSGNNEQFF
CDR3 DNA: TGTGCCACCAGCAGAGAACGGACTAGCGGAAACAATGAGCAGTTCTTC

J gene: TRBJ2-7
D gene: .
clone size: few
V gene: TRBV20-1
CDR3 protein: CSASDSGGARTYEQYF
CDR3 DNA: TGCAGTGCTAGTGACTCTGGGGGGGCACGAACCTACGAGCAGTACTTC

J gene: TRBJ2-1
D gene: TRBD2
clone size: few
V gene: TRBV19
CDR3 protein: CASSALVTSGRVNEQFF
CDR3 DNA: TGTGCCAGTAGTGCCCTTGTGACTAGCGGGAGAGTCAATGAGCAGTTCTTC

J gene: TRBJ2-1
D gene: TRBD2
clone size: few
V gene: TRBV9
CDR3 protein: CASSPKGRTSGNEQFF
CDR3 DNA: TGTGCCAGCAGCCCTAAGGGGCGGACTAGTGGCAATGAGCAGTTCTTC

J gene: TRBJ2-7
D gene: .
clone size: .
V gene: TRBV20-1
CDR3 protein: CSALLSGYEQYF
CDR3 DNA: TGCAGTGCCCTATTATCGGGATACGAGCAGTACTTC

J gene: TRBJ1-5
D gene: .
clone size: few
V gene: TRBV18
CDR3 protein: CASSRGDNQPQHF
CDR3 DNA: TGTGCCAGCTCGCGGGGGGACAATCAGCCCCAGCATTTT